These T cell receptor beta chains were read from a single sample in a study of PD-L1 blockade in urothelial cancer. Clones were sequenced by immunoSEQ multiplex PCR, and TCRdb holds only the in-frame ones, with some missing. This table has about 24,000 clones, roughly nine tenths appearing once. This specimen consisted of PBMCs, obtained around atezolizumab (anti-PD-L1) treatment. The source is a man aged 45 to 65 with urothelial cancer. CDR3s include the opening cysteine and the closing phenylalanine or tryptophan. D genes are given only for firm matches. For some rows the clone size is stated as once, few or many, or as a class when expanded; others skip it.

j_call v_call d_call clone_size cdr3_aa cdr3_nt
TRBJ1-3 TRBV15 - few CATSRRVTGNTIYF TGTGCCACCAGCAGAAGAGTGACTGGAAACACCATATATTTT
TRBJ2-3 TRBV13 - once CASNPRSGASTDTQYF TGTGCCAGCAATCCCCGTAGTGGGGCTAGCACAGATACGCAGTATTTT
TRBJ2-3 TRBV2 TRBD2 - CASSEDPWGGQIDTQYF TGTGCCAGCAGTGAAGACCCTTGGGGAGGGCAAATAGATACGCAGTATTTT
TRBJ2-1 TRBV18 TRBD2 - CASNGLAGTSVEQFF TGTGCCAGTAATGGACTAGCGGGAACCTCGGTTGAGCAGTTCTTC
TRBJ2-2 TRBV5-5 TRBD1 - CASSLEQGVNGELFF TGTGCCAGCAGCTTGGAACAGGGGGTAAACGGGGAGCTGTTTTTT
TRBJ2-1 TRBV4-2 - - CASSPDQGYNEQFF TGTGCCAGCAGCCCTGACCAGGGCTACAATGAGCAGTTCTTC
TRBJ2-1 TRBV19 TRBD2 - CASRPTSGRPHEQFF TGTGCCAGTAGACCGACTAGCGGGAGACCGCATGAGCAGTTCTTC
TRBJ2-1 TRBV7-2 TRBD2 - CASSLRLAGFYNEQFF TGTGCCAGCAGCTTAAGGCTAGCGGGGTTCTACAATGAGCAGTTCTTC
TRBJ2-1 TRBV12-5 TRBD2 - CASGLYLAGVTPFF TGTGCTAGTGGTTTGTACCTAGCGGGAGTAACCCCGTTCTTC
TRBJ2-1 TRBV6-4 TRBD2 - CASSDSSGRGGSEQFF TGTGCCAGCAGTGACTCCAGCGGGAGAGGTGGCTCTGAGCAGTTCTTC
TRBJ2-3 TRBV28 - - CASSRGGADTQYF TGTGCCAGCAGCCGGGGAGGTGCGGATACGCAGTATTTT
TRBJ1-1 TRBV6-5 TRBD1 - CASSYSTGTGPEAFF TGTGCCAGCAGTTACTCGACTGGGACAGGTCCTGAAGCTTTCTTT
TRBJ1-1 TRBV6-5 - - CASSSPRAEAFF TGTGCCAGCAGCTCACCACGGGCTGAAGCTTTCTTT
TRBJ2-7 TRBV11-3 - - CASSQTGKGDEQYF TGTGCCAGCAGCCAGACGGGGAAGGGGGACGAGCAGTACTTC
TRBJ2-3 TRBV9 - - CASSVSRGLGDTQYF TGTGCCAGCAGCGTATCTAGAGGCCTCGGAGATACGCAGTATTTT
TRBJ2-6 TRBV10-3 TRBD2 - CAISANLAGAGANVLTF TGTGCCATCAGTGCAAATCTAGCGGGGGCTGGGGCCAACGTCCTGACTTTC
TRBJ1-2 TRBV5-6 TRBD1 - CASSSRDRGAVTF TGTGCCAGCAGCTCCCGGGACAGGGGTGCGGTGACCTTC
TRBJ2-2 TRBV7-7 TRBD2 - CASSLRGTSGTGTGELFF TGTGCCAGCAGCTTACGCGGGACTAGCGGGACTGGCACCGGGGAGCTGTTTTTT
TRBJ2-3 TRBV9 - - CASSVGGSRGDTQYF TGTGCCAGCAGCGTAGGCGGGTCCAGGGGCGATACGCAGTATTTT
TRBJ2-1 TRBV15 TRBD2 - CATSGGRAGGTSGGYNEQFF TGTGCCACCAGCGGAGGGAGGGCAGGGGGGACTAGCGGGGGATACAATGAGCAGTTCTTC
TRBJ2-5 TRBV10-2 TRBD2 - CASSEGRWSSGREKQETQYF TGCGCCAGCAGTGAGGGGCGGTGGTCTAGCGGGAGAGAAAAGCAAGAGACCCAGTACTTC
TRBJ1-2 TRBV10-3 TRBD1 few CAISRITGGSGYTF TGTGCCATCAGCCGCATTACAGGGGGCAGTGGCTACACCTTC